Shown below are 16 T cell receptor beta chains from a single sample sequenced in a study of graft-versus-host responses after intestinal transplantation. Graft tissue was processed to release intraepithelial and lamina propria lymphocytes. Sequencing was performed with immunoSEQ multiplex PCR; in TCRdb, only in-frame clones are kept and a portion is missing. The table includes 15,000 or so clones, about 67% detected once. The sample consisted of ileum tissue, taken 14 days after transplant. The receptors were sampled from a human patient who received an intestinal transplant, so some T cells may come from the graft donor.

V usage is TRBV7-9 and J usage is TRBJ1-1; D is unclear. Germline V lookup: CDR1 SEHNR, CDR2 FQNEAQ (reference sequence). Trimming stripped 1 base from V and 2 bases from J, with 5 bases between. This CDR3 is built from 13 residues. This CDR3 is CASSLGRNTEAFF. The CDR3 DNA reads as TGTGCCAGCAGCTTAGGTAGAAACACTGAAGCTTTCTTT.

As DNA, the CDR3 is TGTGCCAGCTCCCCAACGGGACCCGGGGCTTACGAGCAGTACTTC. It is translated as CASSPTGPGAYEQYF. The chain employs TRBV6-1 and TRBJ2-7; D assignment may be TRBD1 or TRBD2 (5 bases each). Germline V gives CDR1 MNHNS, CDR2 SASEGT. V was trimmed by 8 bases and J by 4 bases, leaving 21 bases between them. The CDR3 covers 15 residues.

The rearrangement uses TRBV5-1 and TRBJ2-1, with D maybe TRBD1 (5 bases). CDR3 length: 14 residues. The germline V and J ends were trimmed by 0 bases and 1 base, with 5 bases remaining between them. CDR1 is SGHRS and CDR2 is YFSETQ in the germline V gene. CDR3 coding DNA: TGCGCCAGCAGCTTGGGACAGTCCTACAATGAGCAGTTCTTC. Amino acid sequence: CASSLGQSYNEQFF.

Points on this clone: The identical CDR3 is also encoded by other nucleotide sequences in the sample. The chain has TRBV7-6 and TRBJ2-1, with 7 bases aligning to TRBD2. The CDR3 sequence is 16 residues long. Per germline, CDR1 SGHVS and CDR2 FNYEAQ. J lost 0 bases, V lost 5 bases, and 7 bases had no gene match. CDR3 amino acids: CASSLRGGGSYNEQFF. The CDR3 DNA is TGTGCCAGCAGCCTCCGGGGCGGGGGCTCCTACAATGAGCAGTTCTTC.

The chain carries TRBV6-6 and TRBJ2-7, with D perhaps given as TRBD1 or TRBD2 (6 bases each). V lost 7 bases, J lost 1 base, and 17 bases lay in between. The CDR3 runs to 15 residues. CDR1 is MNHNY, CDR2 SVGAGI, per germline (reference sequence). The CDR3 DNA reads TGTGCCAGCACCCCCGGGCGGAGGGGGTCCTACGAGCAGTACTTC. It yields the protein CASTPGRRGSYEQYF.

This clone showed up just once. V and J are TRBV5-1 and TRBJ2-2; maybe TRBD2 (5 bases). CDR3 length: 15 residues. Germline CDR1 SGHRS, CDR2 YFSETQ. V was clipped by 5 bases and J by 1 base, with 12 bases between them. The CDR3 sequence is CASRPTGLNTGELFF. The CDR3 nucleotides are TGCGCCAGCAGGCCAACTGGACTGAACACCGGGGAGCTGTTTTTT.

The DNA of the CDR3 is TGTGCCAGCTCACGGCTCCTAGCGGGAGAAGATACGCAGTATTTT. Translation gives CASSRLLAGEDTQYF. The V and J genes are TRBV18 and TRBJ2-3, with 10 bases fitting TRBD2. Germline CDR1 reads KGHSH; CDR2 reads LQKENI. The CDR3 runs 15 residues. The J segment lost 5 bases and the V segment lost 4 bases, leaving 6 bases of the junction unmatched.

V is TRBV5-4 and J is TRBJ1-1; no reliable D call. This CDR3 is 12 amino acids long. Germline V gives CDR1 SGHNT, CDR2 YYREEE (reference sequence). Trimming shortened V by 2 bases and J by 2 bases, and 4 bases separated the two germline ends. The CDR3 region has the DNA TGTGCCAGCAGCTTTGACAACACTGAAGCTTTCTTT. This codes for CASSFDNTEAFF.

CDR3 sequence reads: CASSPVGGSPAPTYEQYF. The DNA for the CDR3 is TGTGCCAGCAGCCCCGTTGGGGGCTCCCCCGCCCCCACCTACGAGCAGTACTTC. The chain combines TRBV5-4 with TRBJ2-7; D is perhaps TRBD1 (6 bases). The germline V gene has CDR1 SGHNT and CDR2 YYREEE (reference sequence). The V end lost 4 bases, the J end lost 2 bases, and 25 bases lay between the germline ends. The CDR3 spans 18 residues.

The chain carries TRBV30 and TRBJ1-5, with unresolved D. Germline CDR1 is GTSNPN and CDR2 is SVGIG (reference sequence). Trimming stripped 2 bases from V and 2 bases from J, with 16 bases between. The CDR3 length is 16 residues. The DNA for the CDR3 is TGTGCCTGGAGTAAAGGGCCGGGGTTCGGCAATCAGCCCCAGCATTTT. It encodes CAWSKGPGFGNQPQHF.

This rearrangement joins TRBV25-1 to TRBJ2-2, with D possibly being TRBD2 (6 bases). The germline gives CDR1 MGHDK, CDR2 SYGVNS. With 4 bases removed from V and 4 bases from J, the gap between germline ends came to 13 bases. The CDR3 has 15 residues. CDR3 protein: CASSVGTPITGELFF. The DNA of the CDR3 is TGTGCCAGCAGTGTTGGGACTCCAATCACCGGGGAGCTGTTTTTT.

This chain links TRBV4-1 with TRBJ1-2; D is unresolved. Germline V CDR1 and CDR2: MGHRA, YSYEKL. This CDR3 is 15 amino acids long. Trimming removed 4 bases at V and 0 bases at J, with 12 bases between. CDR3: CASSRAGLTNYGYTF. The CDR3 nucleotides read TGCGCCAGCAGCCGAGCGGGGTTGACTAACTATGGCTACACCTTC.

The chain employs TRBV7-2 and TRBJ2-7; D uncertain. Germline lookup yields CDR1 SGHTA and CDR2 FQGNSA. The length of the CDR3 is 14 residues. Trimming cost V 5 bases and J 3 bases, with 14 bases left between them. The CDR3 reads CASSQGLGYYEQYF. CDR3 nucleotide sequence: TGTGCCAGCAGCCAAGGCCTCGGGTACTACGAGCAGTACTTC.

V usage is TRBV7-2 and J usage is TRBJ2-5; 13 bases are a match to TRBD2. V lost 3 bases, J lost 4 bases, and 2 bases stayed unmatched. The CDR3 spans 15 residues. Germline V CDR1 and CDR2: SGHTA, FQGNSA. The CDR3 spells CASSFGTSGVETQYF. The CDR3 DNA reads TGTGCCAGCAGCTTCGGGACTAGCGGGGTAGAGACCCAGTACTTC.

The CDR3 nucleotides read TGTGCCAGCAGTGGTAGCGGGGGGCCAGATACGCAGTATTTT. Encoded protein: CASSGSGGPDTQYF. The rearrangement uses TRBV6-1 and TRBJ2-3; 10 bases line up with TRBD2. The CDR3 is 14 amino acids. Looked up from germline, CDR1 is MNHNS and CDR2 is SASEGT. The V and J ends lost 4 bases and 4 bases, in that order; junction bases with no gene match: 2.

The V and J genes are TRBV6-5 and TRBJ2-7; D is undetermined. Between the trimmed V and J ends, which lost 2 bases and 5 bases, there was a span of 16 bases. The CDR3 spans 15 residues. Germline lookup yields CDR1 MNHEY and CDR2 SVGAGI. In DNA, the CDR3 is TGTGCCAGCAGTTACCGAACCGGGTCCCCCAACGAGCAGTACTTC. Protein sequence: CASSYRTGSPNEQYF.